The 12 T cell receptor beta chains below come from one sample, sequenced in a study of blood T cell repertoires in COVID-19. The data were produced by immunoSEQ multiplex PCR, yet TCRdb's version contains in-frame clones alone and is incomplete. The sample yields approximately 72,000 clones, approximately 87% seen once. Material: peripheral blood. The receptors here all came from a woman aged 80 or over with acute or convalescent COVID-19.

CDR3 DNA: TGCGCCAGCCGGGGGACAGGGTCCCATGAGCAGTTCTTC. Its protein is CASRGTGSHEQFF. The J gene is TRBJ2-1, the V gene TRBV10-1; 9 positions agree with TRBD1. The V gene end was trimmed by 8 bases and the J gene end by 8 bases; junction bases not matched to a gene: 7. The germline CDR1 and CDR2 sequences are WNHNN and SYGVQD (reference sequence). The CDR3 spans 13 residues.

In nucleotides, the CDR3 is TGTGCCACCAGCAGAGATCTTCCAGGTAGTGGCACAGATACGCAGTATTTT. Translation: CATSRDLPGSGTDTQYF. V gene TRBV15 combines with J gene TRBJ2-3, with D unclear. The CDR3 sequence is 17 residues long. V was trimmed by 0 bases and J by 1 base, leaving 14 bases between them. Per germline, CDR1 LNHNV and CDR2 YYDKDF (reference sequence). Complete variable domain (other parts from reference TRBV15 and TRBJ2-3): DAMVIQNPRYQVTQFGKPVTLSCSQTLNHNVMYWYQQKSSQAPKLLFHYYDKDFNNEADTPDNFQSRRPNTSFCFLDIRSPGLGDTAMYLCATSRDLPGSGTDTQYFGPGTRLTVL.

The chain is built from TRBV27 and TRBJ2-6; 8 nucleotides match TRBD1. The germline V gene has CDR1 MNHEY and CDR2 SMNVEV (reference sequence). The length of the CDR3 is 20 residues. The ends lost 0 bases at V and 0 bases at J; junction bases unmatched: 10. DNA for the CDR3: TGTGCCAGCAGTTTATCGAAGGTGGACAGGGAAATCTCTGGGGCCAACGTCCTGACTTTC. This encodes CASSLSKVDREISGANVLTF.

The chain joins TRBV7-3 to TRBJ1-6; 9 positions agree with TRBD1. V dropped 9 bases and J dropped 10; count of bases not matched to a gene: 7. The germline gives CDR1 SGHTA, CDR2 FQGTGA. The CDR3 loop spans 13 amino acids. CDR3 bases: TGTGCCAGTCAGGGACAGGGTTTGTCACCCCTCCACTTT. Translating it yields CASQGQGLSPLHF. The complete variable domain, with remaining parts taken from reference TRBV7-3 and TRBJ1-6, reads GAGVSQTPSNKVTEKGKYVELRCDPISGHTALYWYRQSLGQGPEFLIYFQGTGAADDSGLPNDRFFAVRPEGSVSTLKIQRTERGDSAVYLCASQGQGLSPLHFGNGTRLTVT.

This chain uses TRBV11-2 with TRBJ2-5; 7 nucleotides align to TRBD2. The V and J ends lost 7 bases and 5 bases, in that order; junction bases with no gene match: 10. The CDR3 runs to 14 residues. CDR1 and CDR2 (germline): SGHAT, FQNNGV. The CDR3 reads CASTPRREKETQYF. The CDR3 bases are TGTGCCAGCACCCCCAGGCGGGAGAAGGAGACCCAGTACTTC.

This rearrangement joins TRBV19 to TRBJ2-1, with D perhaps matching TRBD2 (5 bases). Germline V gene lookup returns CDR1 LNHDA and CDR2 SQIVND (reference sequence). CDR3 size: 12 residues. Trimming removed 6 bases at V and 12 bases at J, with 15 bases between. CDR3 in DNA: TGTGCCAGTAGCCTAACGGACTCTTGGCAGTTCTTC. It yields the protein CASSLTDSWQFF.

The chain has TRBV6-5 and TRBJ1-5; TRBD1 agrees at 10 bases. J lost 4 bases, V lost 8 bases, and 5 bases had no gene match. CDR1 is MNHEY, CDR2 SVGAGI, per germline. There are 14 residues in the CDR3. Here the CDR3 reads CASGGQGWNQPQHF. Here the CDR3 DNA reads TGTGCCAGCGGGGGACAGGGGTGGAATCAGCCCCAGCATTTT.

The V gene is TRBV30, the J gene TRBJ1-2, with 7 bases that match TRBD1. Germline CDR1 GTSNPN, CDR2 SVGIG (reference sequence). The V and J ends lost 0 bases and 0 bases, in that order; junction bases with no gene match: 4. The length of the CDR3 is 15 residues. The CDR3 coding sequence is TGTGCCTGGAGTGTAAGGGGGCGTCCTAACTATGGCTACACCTTC. It specifies CAWSVRGRPNYGYTF.

V gene TRBV7-9 combines with J gene TRBJ1-2; D unclear. The CDR3 totals 13 residues. The V end lost 6 bases, the J end lost 4 bases, and 12 bases lay between the germline ends. Germline V gene lookup returns CDR1 SEHNR and CDR2 FQNEAQ (reference sequence). CDR3 protein: CASSSQEPYGYTF. CDR3 nucleotides: TGTGCCAGCAGTTCGCAGGAACCCTATGGCTACACCTTC.

This sequence joins TRBV18 and TRBJ2-7, with 11 bases aligning to TRBD2. The CDR3 has 14 residues. Germline assignment: CDR1 KGHSH and CDR2 LQKENI. Trimming took 4 bases from V and 6 from J; bases not matched to a gene: 5. The CDR3 sequence is CASSRGTSGGEQYF. The CDR3 coding sequence is TGTGCCAGCTCACGAGGGACTAGCGGAGGCGAGCAGTACTTC.

The chain couples TRBV28 to TRBJ1-1; D might be TRBD1 (5 bases). V lost 1 base, J lost 4 bases, and 13 bases lay in between. This CDR3 has 15 amino acids. Germline assignment: CDR1 MDHEN and CDR2 SYDVKM. The CDR3 DNA is TGTGCCAGCAGTTTATATGGTAGTGGGGCCACTGAAGCTTTCTTT. Translated, it gives CASSLYGSGATEAFF.

The chain recombines TRBV7-9 with TRBJ2-1; 8 bases agree with TRBD2. This CDR3 is built from 14 residues. Germline V gene sequence: CDR1 SEHNR, CDR2 FQNEAQ (reference sequence). J lost 9 bases, V lost 3 bases, and 7 bases had no gene match. The DNA for the CDR3 is TGTGCCAGCAGCTTTACAGGACTAGCAGTTGAGCAGTTCTTC. It is translated as CASSFTGLAVEQFF.